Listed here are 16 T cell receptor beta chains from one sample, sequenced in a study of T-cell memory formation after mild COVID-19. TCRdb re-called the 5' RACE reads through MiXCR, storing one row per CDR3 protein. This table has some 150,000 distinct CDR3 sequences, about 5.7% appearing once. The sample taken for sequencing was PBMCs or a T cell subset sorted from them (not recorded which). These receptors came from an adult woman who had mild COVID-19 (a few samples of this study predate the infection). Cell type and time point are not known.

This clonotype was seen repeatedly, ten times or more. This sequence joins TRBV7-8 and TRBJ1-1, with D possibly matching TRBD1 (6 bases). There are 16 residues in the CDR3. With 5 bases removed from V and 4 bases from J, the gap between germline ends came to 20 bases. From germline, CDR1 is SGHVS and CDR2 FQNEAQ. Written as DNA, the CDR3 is TGTGCCAGCAGCCCCGGCTTTGGGGGCGGGTCCACTGAAGCTTTCTTT. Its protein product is CASSPGFGGGSTEAFF.

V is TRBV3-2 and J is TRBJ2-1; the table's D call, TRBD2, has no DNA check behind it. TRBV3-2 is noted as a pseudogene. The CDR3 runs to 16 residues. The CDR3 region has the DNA TGTGCCAGCAGCCAAGATGTAAGGTCTCGGGCCCATGAGCAGTTCTTC. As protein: CASSQDVRSRAHEQFF.

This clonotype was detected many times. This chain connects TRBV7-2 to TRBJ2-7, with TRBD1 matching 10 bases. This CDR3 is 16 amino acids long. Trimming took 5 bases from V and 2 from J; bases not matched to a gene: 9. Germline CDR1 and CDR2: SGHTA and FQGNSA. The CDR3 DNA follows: TGTGCCAGCAGCGTGACAGGGGGCGTACCTACCTACGAGCAGTACTTC. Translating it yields CASSVTGGVPTYEQYF.

CDR3 DNA sequence: TGCGCCAGCAGCCAAGCCGGACAGGCTGGGGAGACCCAGTACTTC. Its translation is CASSQAGQAGETQYF. The chain combines TRBV4-1 with TRBJ2-5, with 7 bases that match TRBD1. Germline V gene sequence: CDR1 MGHRA, CDR2 YSYEKL. The CDR3 loop spans 15 amino acids. The V and J ends lost 1 base and 5 bases, in that order; junction bases with no gene match: 7.

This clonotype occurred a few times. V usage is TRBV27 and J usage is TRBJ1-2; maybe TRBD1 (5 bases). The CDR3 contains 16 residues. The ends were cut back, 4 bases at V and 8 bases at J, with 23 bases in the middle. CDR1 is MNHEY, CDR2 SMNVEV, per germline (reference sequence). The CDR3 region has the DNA TGTGCCAGCAGTTCTCCCAGCAAAACCCCAGGGTACGGCTACACCTTC. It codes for CASSSPSKTPGYGYTF.

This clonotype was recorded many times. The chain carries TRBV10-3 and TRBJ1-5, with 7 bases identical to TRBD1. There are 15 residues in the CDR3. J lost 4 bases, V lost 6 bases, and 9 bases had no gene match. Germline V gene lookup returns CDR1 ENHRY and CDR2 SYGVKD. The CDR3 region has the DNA TGTGCCATCAGATCGGACAGGAACTTTAATCAGCCCCAGCATTTT. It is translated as CAIRSDRNFNQPQHF.

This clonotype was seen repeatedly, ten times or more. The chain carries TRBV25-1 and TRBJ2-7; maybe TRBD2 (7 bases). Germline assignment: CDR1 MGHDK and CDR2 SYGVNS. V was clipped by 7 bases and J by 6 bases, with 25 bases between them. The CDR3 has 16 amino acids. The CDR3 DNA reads TGTGCCAGCACCTCCGACGGAATTCGGGGGGCGGGCGAGCAGTACTTC. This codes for CASTSDGIRGAGEQYF.

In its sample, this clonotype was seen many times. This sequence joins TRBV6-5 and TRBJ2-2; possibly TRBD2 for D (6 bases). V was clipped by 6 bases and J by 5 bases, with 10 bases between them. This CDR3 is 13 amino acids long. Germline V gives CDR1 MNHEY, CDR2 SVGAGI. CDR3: CASSRLVTGELFF. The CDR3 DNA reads TGTGCCAGCAGCAGACTAGTAACCGGGGAGCTGTTTTTT.

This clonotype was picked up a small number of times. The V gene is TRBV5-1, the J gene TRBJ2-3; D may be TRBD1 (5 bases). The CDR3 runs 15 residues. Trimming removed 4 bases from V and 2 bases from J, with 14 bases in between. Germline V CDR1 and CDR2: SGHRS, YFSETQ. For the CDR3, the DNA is TGCGCCAGCAGCATTAGGGGCATCCTCACAGATACGCAGTATTTT. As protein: CASSIRGILTDTQYF.

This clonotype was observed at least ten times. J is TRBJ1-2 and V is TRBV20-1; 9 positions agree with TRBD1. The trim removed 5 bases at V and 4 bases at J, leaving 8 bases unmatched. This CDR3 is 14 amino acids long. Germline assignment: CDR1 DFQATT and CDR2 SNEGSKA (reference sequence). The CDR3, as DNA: TGCAGTGCTGTCCCACGGGACAGGGCCTATGGCTACACCTTC. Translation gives CSAVPRDRAYGYTF.

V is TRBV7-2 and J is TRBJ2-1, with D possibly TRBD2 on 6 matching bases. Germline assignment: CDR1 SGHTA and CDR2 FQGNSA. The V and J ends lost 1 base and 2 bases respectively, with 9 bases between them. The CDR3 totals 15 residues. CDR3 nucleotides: TGTGCCAGCAGCTTAGAAACGGGAGCCTACAATGAGCAGTTCTTC. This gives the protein CASSLETGAYNEQFF.

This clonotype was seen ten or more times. This CDR3 is CASSLDPIYEQYF. The CDR3 bases are TGCGCCAGCAGCCTTGACCCCATCTACGAGCAGTACTTC. The V gene is TRBV5-1, the J gene TRBJ2-7; D call uncertain. The ends were cut back, 4 bases at V and 3 bases at J, with 11 bases in the middle. The CDR3 is 13 amino acids. Per germline, CDR1 SGHRS and CDR2 YFSETQ.

In nucleotides, the CDR3 is TGTGCCAGCAAGGACCATCCCACCTACGAGCAGTACTTC. Translated: CASKDHPTYEQYF. The V call is TRBV2, the J call TRBJ2-7; D gene ambiguous. The V end lost 7 bases, the J end lost 2 bases, and 12 bases lay between the germline ends. This CDR3 is built from 13 residues. Germline V CDR1 and CDR2: SNHLY, FYNNEI.

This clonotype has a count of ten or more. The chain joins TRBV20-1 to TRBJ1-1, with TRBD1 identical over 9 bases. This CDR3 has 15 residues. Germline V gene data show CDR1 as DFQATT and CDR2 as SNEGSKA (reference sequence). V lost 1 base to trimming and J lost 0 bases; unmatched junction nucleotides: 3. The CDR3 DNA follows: TGCAGTGCTAGAGTTGGGACAGGGATGAACACTGAAGCTTTCTTT. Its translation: CSARVGTGMNTEAFF.

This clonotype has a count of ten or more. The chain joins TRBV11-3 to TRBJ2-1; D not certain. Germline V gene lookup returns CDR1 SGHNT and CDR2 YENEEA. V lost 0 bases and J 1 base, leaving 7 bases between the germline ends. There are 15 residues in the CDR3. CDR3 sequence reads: CASSLESSSYNEQFF. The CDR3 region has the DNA TGTGCCAGCAGCTTAGAAAGCAGTTCCTACAATGAGCAGTTCTTC.

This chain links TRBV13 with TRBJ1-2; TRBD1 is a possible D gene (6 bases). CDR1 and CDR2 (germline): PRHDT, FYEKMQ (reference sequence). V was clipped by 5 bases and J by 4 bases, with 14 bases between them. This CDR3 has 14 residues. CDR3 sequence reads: CASSPISGAYGYTF. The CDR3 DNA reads TGTGCCAGCAGCCCGATTTCGGGGGCCTATGGCTACACCTTC.